This TCR beta chain was identified during a study of shared clonotypes between healthy human individuals. Study-wide results and limits: Of the naive CD4 clonotypes, around 4.8% were shared across a handful of donors.

Produced via immunoSEQ multiplex PCR; TCRdb's table is partial and in-frame only. Of millions of clones detected, more than 80% appear once; the ten largest clones hold under 0.15%. To note about this clone: Its antigen is unidentified.

The sample taken for sequencing was naive CD4+ T cells sorted from blood. Described subset: CD45RA+ positively selected. This TCR came from a man between 18 and 35 years old in good health.

The CDR3 spells CASSPLAGTGVTDTQYF. Written as DNA, the CDR3 is TGTGCCAGCTCACCACTTGCCGGGACAGGGGTTACAGATACGCAGTATTTT. The J gene is TRBJ2-3, the V gene TRBV18; 10 bases map to TRBD1. The CDR3 is 17 residues long. CDR1 is KGHSH and CDR2 is LQKENI in the germline V gene. The V gene end was trimmed by 1 base and the J gene end by 3 bases; junction bases not matched to a gene: 7.